The present T cell receptor (beta chain) was sequenced within a study of blood T cell repertoires in COVID-19. Sequencing used immunoSEQ multiplex PCR; TCRdb keeps in-frame clones, though not all of them. The table lists roughly 230,000 clones, 84% of them singletons. V was cut by 9 bases and J by 6 bases, with 11 bases left in between. CDR1 is SNHLY, CDR2 FYNNEI, per germline. The CDR3 spans 11 residues. Sequencing was carried out using PBMCs or T cells enriched from blood (not recorded which). The receptor's source is a man aged 50 or older who had recovered from COVID-19. The chain recombines TRBV2 with TRBJ1-1; D is ambiguous. This CDR3 reads CARRVGSEAFF. The CDR3 DNA reads as TGTGCCAGACGGGTCGGGTCTGAAGCTTTCTTT.